This T cell receptor (beta chain) appears in the sequencing data of a study of cytomegalovirus exposure and HLA in healthy donors. This CDR3 spans 15 amino acids. V lost 5 bases to trimming and J lost 4 bases; unmatched junction nucleotides: 9. Germline loops: CDR1 MGHRA, CDR2 YSYEKL. Study results and caveats: Roughly 170 TCR beta chains were listed as cytomegalovirus-associated. Among CMV-associated TCR beta chains, most appeared HLA-restricted in a later analysis.

In the case of this clone: Antigen: not known.

The PCR ran on 60 Vbeta and 13 Jbeta primers. The protocol was immunoSEQ multiplex PCR, while the TCRdb copy is restricted to in-frame clones and leaves out a portion. The repertoire holds approximately 200,000 clones, with roughly 80% as singletons. The rearrangement joins TRBV4-1 to TRBJ2-3, with 7 positions matching TRBD2. The material sequenced was PBMCs. This TCR derives from a man aged 35 to 55 in good health and CMV-seronegative. This CDR3 reads CASSFWGGSADTQYF. The CDR3 bases are TGCGCCAGCAGCTTTTGGGGCGGGAGCGCAGATACGCAGTATTTT.